These 30 T cell receptor beta chains came from one sample sequenced in a study of T cell repertoires in cytomegalovirus infection. Their antigens are not known. TCRdb processed the reads anew with MiXCR; each CDR3 protein has one entry. The sample records about 110,000 distinct CDR3 sequences, 29% being singletons. The sequences come from CD8+ T cells from cultured PBMCs, collected from culture after CMV antigen stimulation. The receptor source for this set is a human donor in good health (CMV status not recorded). Some clones in this sample may be carry-over from other donors' samples.

This clonotype was seen a few times. V gene TRBV6-1 combines with J gene TRBJ2-3; 10 bases fit TRBD1. Germline assignment: CDR1 MNHNS and CDR2 SASEGT. The CDR3 runs to 15 residues. Unmatched junction bases numbered 2, after V lost 4 bases and J lost 1 base. The CDR3 coding sequence is TGTGCCAGCAGTGCCGGACAGGGGGGCACAGATACGCAGTATTTT. This sequence encodes CASSAGQGGTDTQYF.

V gene TRBV6-8 combines with J gene TRBJ1-4; no firm D call. The V gene's germline CDR1 is MNHGY and CDR2 SAAAGT. The V and J ends lost 0 bases and 3 bases respectively, with 8 bases between them. The CDR3 is 15 residues long. The CDR3 protein is CASSYSGASNEKLFF. The CDR3 nucleotides read TGTGCCAGCAGTTACTCGGGAGCTTCTAATGAAAAACTGTTTTTT.

The chain employs TRBV6-2 or TRBV6-3 and TRBJ2-7, with 11 positions matching TRBD1. V dropped 5 bases and J dropped 5; count of bases not matched to a gene: 5. Germline V CDR1 and CDR2: MNHEY, SVGEGT. CDR3 length: 14 amino acids. This CDR3 is CASSDGTGGNEQYF. The CDR3 bases are TGTGCCAGCAGTGACGGGACAGGGGGGAACGAGCAGTACTTC.

The chain is built from TRBV7-6 and TRBJ1-1, with TRBD1 matching over 7 bases. V trimming: 5 bases; J trimming: 1 base; junction bases outside the gene matches: 10. The V gene's germline CDR1 is SGHVS and CDR2 FNYEAQ. The CDR3 runs to 16 residues. This CDR3 reads CASSTLEGQSNTEAFF. The CDR3 coding sequence is TGTGCCAGCAGCACCCTCGAGGGACAGTCGAACACTGAAGCTTTCTTT. Full variable domain (remainder filled in from reference TRBV7-6 and TRBJ1-1): GAGVSQSPRYKVTKRGQDVALRCDPISGHVSLYWYRQALGQGPEFLTYFNYEAQQDKSGLPNDRFSAERPEGSISTLTIQRTEQRDSAMYRCASSTLEGQSNTEAFFGQGTRLTVV.

This clonotype came up a few times. The rearrangement links TRBV27 to TRBJ2-1, with 8 bases identical to TRBD2. The CDR3 covers 13 residues. Unmatched junction bases numbered 5, after V lost 8 bases and J lost 5 bases. The germline gives CDR1 MNHEY, CDR2 SMNVEV (reference sequence). DNA of the CDR3: TGTGCCAGCTCGGGGGGGCTAAACAATGAGCAGTTCTTC. It encodes CASSGGLNNEQFF.

The chain joins TRBV6-1 to TRBJ2-1, with D perhaps matching TRBD2 (6 bases). With 2 bases removed from V and 0 bases from J, the gap between germline ends came to 11 bases. The germline gives CDR1 MNHNS, CDR2 SASEGT. This CDR3 has 16 residues. The CDR3 protein is CASSELAMSSYNEQFF. CDR3 in DNA: TGTGCCAGCAGTGAACTAGCGATGAGCTCCTACAATGAGCAGTTCTTC.

This clonotype has more than one count but fewer than ten. J is TRBJ2-5 and V is TRBV6-5, with a tentative D call TRBD1 (6 bases). This CDR3 has 12 amino acids. V lost 4 bases, J lost 5 bases, and 8 bases lay in between. Per the germline V gene, CDR1 is MNHEY and CDR2 is SVGAGI. The CDR3 DNA is TGTGCCAGCAGTTTACAGGGCGAGACCCAGTACTTC. Protein: CASSLQGETQYF.

The rearrangement joins TRBV6-5 to TRBJ1-1; the match to TRBD1 covers 8 bases. This CDR3 spans 13 amino acids. Germline-derived CDR1 and CDR2 are MNHEY and SVGAGI. J was trimmed by 4 bases and V by 7 bases; bases with no gene match: 5. The CDR3 DNA sequence: TGTGCCAGCAAAATGACAGGGGCCACTGAAGCTTTCTTT. It codes for CASKMTGATEAFF.

V and J are TRBV6-2 or TRBV6-3 and TRBJ2-1, with D possibly matching TRBD2 (5 bases). This CDR3 is built from 16 residues. Germline V gene lookup returns CDR1 MNHEY and CDR2 SVGEGT. V was clipped by 6 bases and J by 0 bases, with 15 bases between them. The CDR3: CASSSPDSSSYNEQFF. CDR3 coding DNA: TGTGCCAGCAGCTCCCCGGACTCGAGCTCCTACAATGAGCAGTTCTTC.

This clonotype was counted at least ten times. The V gene is TRBV28, the J gene TRBJ2-5, with 8 bases matching TRBD1. This CDR3 has 13 amino acids. Germline V gives CDR1 MDHEN, CDR2 SYDVKM. With V trimmed by 6 bases and J by 3 bases, 3 bases remained unmatched. In DNA form, the CDR3 reads TGTGCCAGCAGCCTGACAGGGGAAGAGACCCAGTACTTC. Translated, it gives CASSLTGEETQYF.

In its sample, this clonotype was seen a few times. V and J are TRBV12-3 or TRBV12-4 and TRBJ2-2; unclear D gene. V gave up 3 bases and J gave up 2 bases, with 7 bases separating them. The CDR3 loop spans 14 amino acids. Written as DNA, the CDR3 is TGTGCCAGCAGTTTGTACAGCAACACCGGGGAGCTGTTTTTT. It encodes CASSLYSNTGELFF.

The chain couples TRBV7-2 to TRBJ2-3, with 9 bases aligning to TRBD2. The CDR3 contains 17 residues. CDR1 is SGHTA, CDR2 FQGNSA, per germline. After removal of 5 bases from V and 0 bases from J, the junction contained 9 bases not matched to a gene. CDR3 nucleotide sequence: TGTGCCAGCAGCGCCTCGCGACTAGCGGATAGCACAGATACGCAGTATTTT. This translates into CASSASRLADSTDTQYF.

This clonotype was picked up a small number of times. The chain links TRBV9 to TRBJ2-1; 13 bases line up with TRBD2. The germline V gene encodes CDR1 SGDLS and CDR2 YYNGEE. After removal of 4 bases from V and 2 bases from J, the junction contained 9 bases not matched to a gene. This CDR3 is 18 amino acids long. The CDR3 sequence: CASSPGTSGVSAYNEQFF. The CDR3 DNA reads TGTGCCAGCAGCCCGGGGACTAGCGGGGTCAGCGCCTACAATGAGCAGTTCTTC.

The chain is built from TRBV14 and TRBJ1-2, with 8 positions matching TRBD1. The CDR3 consists of 17 residues. V lost 3 bases and J lost 7; bases outside the gene matches: 16. Germline V gene data show CDR1 as SGHDN and CDR2 as FVKESK. DNA of the CDR3: TGTGCCAGCAGCCATATCGGAACAGGGGGTTATCTAAGTGGCTACACCTTC. It is translated as CASSHIGTGGYLSGYTF.

V and J are TRBV28 and TRBJ1-1; D is unresolved. The V gene's germline CDR1 is MDHEN and CDR2 SYDVKM. V shed 3 bases and J shed 11 bases, with 16 bases lying between them. This CDR3 comprises 13 residues. DNA of the CDR3: TGTGCCAGCAGTTTTTCGTCGGACGGCGTGGCTTTCTTT. Protein sequence: CASSFSSDGVAFF.

The gene calls are TRBV7-8 and TRBJ2-1, with TRBD2 matching over 10 bases. The CDR3 runs to 14 residues. V gave up 7 bases and J gave up 10 bases; unmatched junction bases: 10. CDR1 SGHVS and CDR2 FQNEAQ come from the germline V gene. The CDR3 reads CASNSGTSAIEQFF. The CDR3, as DNA: TGTGCCAGCAACTCCGGGACTAGCGCCATAGAGCAGTTCTTC. Together with reference TRBV7-8 and TRBJ2-1, the CDR3 gives the full variable domain: GAGVSQSPRYKVAKRGQDVALRCDPISGHVSLFWYQQALGQGPEFLTYFQNEAQLDKSGLPSDRFFAERPEGSVSTLKIQRTQQEDSAVYLCASNSGTSAIEQFFGPGTRLTVL.

This clonotype was detected only a few times. This chain joins TRBV12-5 and TRBJ2-1, with 7 bases aligning to TRBD1. The junction had 7 bases not matched to a gene; V was cut back by 6 bases and J by 2 bases. Per germline, CDR1 LGHNT and CDR2 FRNRAP. The CDR3 totals 15 residues. The CDR3 reads CASGSFTGAYNEQFF. CDR3 DNA: TGTGCTAGTGGCTCCTTCACAGGGGCCTACAATGAGCAGTTCTTC.

Only a few counts were recorded for this clonotype. This chain joins TRBV6-6 and TRBJ1-2; D possibly corresponds to TRBD1 (5 bases). The CDR3 length is 18 residues. CDR1 MNHNY and CDR2 SVGAGI come from the germline V gene (reference sequence). The germline V and J ends were trimmed by 0 bases and 6 bases, with 23 bases remaining between them. The CDR3 spells CASSYSTNLGPFSNGYTF. The CDR3 bases are TGTGCCAGCAGTTACTCGACTAATCTGGGACCGTTTAGTAATGGCTACACCTTC.

This clonotype was counted between two and nine times. The chain carries TRBV25-1 and TRBJ2-1, with no clear D. This CDR3 is built from 13 residues. V lost 4 bases and J lost 9, with 13 bases in between. Per germline, CDR1 MGHDK and CDR2 SYGVNS. CDR3 DNA: TGTGCCAGCAGTGGACCGGGCTCAGGTGAGCAGTTCTTC. Translating it yields CASSGPGSGEQFF.

Details on this clonotype: A much bigger clone sits one base away, suggesting this may be a read error. The chain combines TRBV27 with TRBJ2-1; TRBD2 might be the D (5 bases). The CDR3 contains 18 residues. Germline CDR1 reads MNHEY; CDR2 reads SMNVEV (reference sequence). The CDR3: CASSLAGVSPSSYNEQSF. Written as DNA, the CDR3 is TGTGCCAGCAGTTTAGCGGGCGTCTCCCCGAGCTCCTACAATGAGCAGTCCTTC.

This clonotype has a handful of counts. The chain links TRBV28 to TRBJ1-5; D ambiguous. Germline CDR1 reads MDHEN; CDR2 reads SYDVKM. The V end was cut by 6 bases, the J end by 9 bases, with 18 bases between. CDR3 length: 14 amino acids. CDR3 in amino acids: CASRPSGPGWPQHF. The CDR3 DNA reads TGTGCCAGCAGGCCATCAGGCCCCGGATGGCCCCAGCATTTT.

The V and J genes are TRBV28 and TRBJ1-1; TRBD1 agrees at 7 bases. The CDR3 has 16 residues. The germline V gene encodes CDR1 MDHEN and CDR2 SYDVKM. V lost 2 bases to trimming and J lost 4 bases; unmatched junction nucleotides: 10. CDR3 residues: CASSLKTGSVGTEAFF. The CDR3 nucleotides read TGTGCCAGCAGTTTAAAGACAGGGTCGGTAGGCACTGAAGCTTTCTTT.

This clonotype was seen just once. The V gene is TRBV19, the J gene TRBJ2-1, with 11 bases aligning to TRBD2. The CDR3 length is 14 residues. CDR1 and CDR2 (germline): LNHDA, SQIVND (reference sequence). V trimming: 6 bases; J trimming: 7 bases; junction bases outside the gene matches: 5. The CDR3 protein is CASRFSGGANEQFF. In nucleotides, the CDR3 is TGTGCCAGTAGATTTAGCGGGGGGGCGAATGAGCAGTTCTTC.

There are a few counts of this clonotype. The rearrangement links TRBV7-8 to TRBJ2-1; 8 bases agree with TRBD2. The germline V gene encodes CDR1 SGHVS and CDR2 FQNEAQ. The CDR3 totals 17 residues. Germline trimming cut 1 base from V and 7 bases from J; bases unmatched to any gene: 12. CDR3 DNA sequence: TGTGCCAGCAGCTTAGACCGGGGGGGGGGCCGGTTGAATGAGCAGTTCTTC. Translation gives CASSLDRGGGRLNEQFF.

This clonotype was observed a few times. The chain employs TRBV27 and TRBJ2-7; no reliable D call. V shed 6 bases and J shed 3 bases, with 9 bases lying between them. The CDR3 has 12 amino acids. Germline V gene sequence: CDR1 MNHEY, CDR2 SMNVEV (reference sequence). This chain's CDR3 is CASSQNVYEQYF. As DNA, the CDR3 is TGTGCCAGCAGCCAAAACGTCTACGAGCAGTACTTC.

V and J are TRBV27 and TRBJ1-1; no clear D. The CDR3 loop spans 14 amino acids. V was clipped by 6 bases and J by 4 bases, with 15 bases between them. Germline V gene sequence: CDR1 MNHEY, CDR2 SMNVEV (reference sequence). CDR3 coding DNA: TGTGCCAGCAGCATATCCGGACCGCGCACTGAAGCTTTCTTT. As protein: CASSISGPRTEAFF.

This rearrangement joins TRBV19 to TRBJ1-1; TRBD1 might be the D (5 bases). This CDR3 is 17 amino acids long. Trimming cost V 5 bases and J 1 base, with 20 bases left between them. CDR1 and CDR2 (germline): LNHDA, SQIVND (reference sequence). The CDR3 sequence is CASSPRLGRASNTEAFF. Written as DNA, the CDR3 is TGTGCCAGTAGTCCCCGATTGGGCAGGGCCTCGAACACTGAAGCTTTCTTT.

This sequence joins TRBV27 and TRBJ1-1; D might be TRBD1 (5 bases). This CDR3 spans 14 amino acids. The germline V gene encodes CDR1 MNHEY and CDR2 SMNVEV (reference sequence). V lost 8 bases, J lost 0 bases, and 13 bases lay in between. The CDR3 reads CASRSGLLNTEAFF. The CDR3 bases are TGTGCCAGCCGTTCAGGGCTTTTGAACACTGAAGCTTTCTTT.

The V call is TRBV19, the J call TRBJ2-2; TRBD1 matches at 7 bases. The CDR3 runs to 13 residues. Germline lookup yields CDR1 LNHDA and CDR2 SQIVND (reference sequence). Unmatched junction bases numbered 7, after V lost 9 bases and J lost 6 bases. The CDR3 DNA reads as TGTGCCAGCAATGGACAGGAGGCCGGGGAGCTGTTTTTT. The encoded protein is CASNGQEAGELFF.

The chain couples TRBV12-3 or TRBV12-4 to TRBJ1-1; maybe TRBD1 (6 bases). V shed 8 bases and J shed 0 bases, with 10 bases lying between them. This CDR3 is built from 13 residues. The CDR3 nucleotides read TGTGCCAGCGGATGGACAGTGAACACTGAAGCTTTCTTT. It codes for CASGWTVNTEAFF.